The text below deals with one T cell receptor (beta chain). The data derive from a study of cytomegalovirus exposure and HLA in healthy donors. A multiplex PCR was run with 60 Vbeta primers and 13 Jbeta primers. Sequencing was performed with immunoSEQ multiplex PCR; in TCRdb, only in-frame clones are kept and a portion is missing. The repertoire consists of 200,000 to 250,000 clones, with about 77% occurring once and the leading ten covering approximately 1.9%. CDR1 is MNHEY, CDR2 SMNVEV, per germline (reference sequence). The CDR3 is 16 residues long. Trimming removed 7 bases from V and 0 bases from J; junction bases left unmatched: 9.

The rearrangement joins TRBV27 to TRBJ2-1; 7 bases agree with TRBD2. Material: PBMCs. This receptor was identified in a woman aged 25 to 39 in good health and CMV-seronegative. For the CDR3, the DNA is TGTGCCAGCATGGGGTTGGGGGGGGGCTCCTACAATGAGCAGTTCTTC. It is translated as CASMGLGGGSYNEQFF.